This T cell receptor (beta chain) was found in a study of blood T cell repertoires in COVID-19. Methods used by the authors: For nucleated cells, counts were estimated from reference gene primer amplification. Produced via immunoSEQ multiplex PCR; TCRdb's table is partial and in-frame only. V and J calls and clone size come straight from that table; D and trimming were deduced from the DNA. This table holds around 250,000 clones, about 81% found once. CDR3 length: 14 residues. Germline V gives CDR1 SGHDN, CDR2 FVKESK. Unmatched junction bases numbered 4, after V lost 4 bases and J lost 9 bases. This sequence originates from a man aged 25 to 40 with acute COVID-19. The V gene is TRBV14, the J gene TRBJ2-1, with TRBD1 matching 12 bases. The sequencing sample was made of PBMCs or T cells enriched from blood (not recorded which). The CDR3 here is CASSRDRGRREQFF. CDR3 DNA sequence: TGTGCCAGCAGCCGGGACAGGGGGCGACGTGAGCAGTTCTTC.